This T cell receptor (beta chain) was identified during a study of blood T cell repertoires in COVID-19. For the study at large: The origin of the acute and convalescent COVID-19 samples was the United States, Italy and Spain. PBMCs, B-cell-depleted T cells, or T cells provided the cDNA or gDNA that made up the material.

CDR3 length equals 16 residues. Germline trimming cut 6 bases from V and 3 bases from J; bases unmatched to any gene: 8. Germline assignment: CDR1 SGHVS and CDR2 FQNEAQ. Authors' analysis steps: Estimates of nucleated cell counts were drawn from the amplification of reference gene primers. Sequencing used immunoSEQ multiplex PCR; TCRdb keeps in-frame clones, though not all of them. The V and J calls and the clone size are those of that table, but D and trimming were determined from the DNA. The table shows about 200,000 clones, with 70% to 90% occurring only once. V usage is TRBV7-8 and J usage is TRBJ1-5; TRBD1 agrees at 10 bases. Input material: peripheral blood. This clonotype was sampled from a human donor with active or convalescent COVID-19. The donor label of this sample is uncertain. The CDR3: CASSALDRGLNQPQHF. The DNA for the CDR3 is TGTGCCAGCAGTGCGCTCGACAGGGGGCTCAATCAGCCCCAGCATTTT.